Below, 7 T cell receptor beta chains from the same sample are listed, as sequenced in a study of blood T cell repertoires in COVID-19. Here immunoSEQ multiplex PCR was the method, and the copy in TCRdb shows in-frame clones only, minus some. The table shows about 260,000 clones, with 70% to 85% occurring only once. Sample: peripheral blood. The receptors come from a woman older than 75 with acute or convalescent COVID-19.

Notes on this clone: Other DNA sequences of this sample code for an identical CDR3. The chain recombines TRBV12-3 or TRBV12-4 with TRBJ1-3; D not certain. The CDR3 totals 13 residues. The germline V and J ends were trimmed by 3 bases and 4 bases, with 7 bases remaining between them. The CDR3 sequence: CASSLYSGNTIYF. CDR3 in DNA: TGTGCCAGCAGTTTGTACTCCGGAAACACCATATATTTT.

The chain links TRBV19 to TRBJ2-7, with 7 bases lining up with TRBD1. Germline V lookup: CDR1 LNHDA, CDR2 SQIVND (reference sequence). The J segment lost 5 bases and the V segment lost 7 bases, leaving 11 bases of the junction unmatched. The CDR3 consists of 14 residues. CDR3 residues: CASTVTGSSHEQYF. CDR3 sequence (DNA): TGTGCCAGTACCGTGACAGGGTCGTCCCACGAGCAGTACTTC.

The CDR3 sequence is CASTTGNQPQHF. In DNA, the CDR3 is TGTGCCAGCACTACCGGGAATCAGCCCCAGCATTTT. The chain employs TRBV2 and TRBJ1-5; no definite D call. In germline, CDR1 is SNHLY, CDR2 FYNNEI. The CDR3 is made up of 12 amino acids. V was trimmed by 7 bases and J by 4 bases, leaving 8 bases between them.

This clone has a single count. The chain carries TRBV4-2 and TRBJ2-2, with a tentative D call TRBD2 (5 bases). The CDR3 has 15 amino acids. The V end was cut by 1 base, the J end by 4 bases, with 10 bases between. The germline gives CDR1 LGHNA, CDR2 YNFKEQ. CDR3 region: CASSQGDYSTGELFF. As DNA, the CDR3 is TGTGCCAGCAGCCAAGGCGACTACTCCACCGGGGAGCTGTTTTTT.

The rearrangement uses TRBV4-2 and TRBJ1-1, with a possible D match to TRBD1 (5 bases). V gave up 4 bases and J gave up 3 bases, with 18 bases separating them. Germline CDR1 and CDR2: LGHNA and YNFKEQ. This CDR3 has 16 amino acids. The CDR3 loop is CASSPQAGQGHTEAFF. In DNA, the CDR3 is TGTGCCAGCAGCCCTCAAGCGGGGCAGGGTCACACTGAAGCTTTCTTT.

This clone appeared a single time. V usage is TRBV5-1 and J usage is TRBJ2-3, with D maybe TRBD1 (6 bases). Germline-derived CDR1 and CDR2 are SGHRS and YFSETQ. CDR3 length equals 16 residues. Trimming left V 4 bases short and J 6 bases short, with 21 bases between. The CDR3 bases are TGCGCCAGCAGCGTCCGGGACAACCGCGCAGGGGATACGCAGTATTTT. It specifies CASSVRDNRAGDTQYF. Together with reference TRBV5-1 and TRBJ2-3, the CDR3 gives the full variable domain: KAGVTQTPRYLIKTRGQQVTLSCSPISGHRSVSWYQQTPGQGLQFLFEYFSETQRNKGNFPGRFSGRQFSNSRSEMNVSTLELGDSALYLCASSVRDNRAGDTQYFGPGTRLTVL.

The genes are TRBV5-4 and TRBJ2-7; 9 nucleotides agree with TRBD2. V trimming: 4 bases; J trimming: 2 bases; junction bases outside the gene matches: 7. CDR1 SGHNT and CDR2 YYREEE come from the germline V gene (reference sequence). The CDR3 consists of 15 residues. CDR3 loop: CASSRQTSGTYEQYF. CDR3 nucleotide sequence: TGTGCCAGCAGCCGCCAGACTAGCGGAACCTACGAGCAGTACTTC. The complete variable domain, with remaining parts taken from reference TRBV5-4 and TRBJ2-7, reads ETGVTQSPTHLIKTRGQQVTLRCSSQSGHNTVSWYQQALGQGPQFIFQYYREEENGRGNFPPRFSGLQFPNYSSELNVNALELDDSALYLCASSRQTSGTYEQYFGPGTRLTVT.